These 24 T cell receptor beta chains share one sample of origin, sequenced in a study of blood T cell repertoires in COVID-19. The protocol was immunoSEQ multiplex PCR, while the TCRdb copy is restricted to in-frame clones and leaves out a portion. The sample lists some 350,000 clones, 88% seen once, with about 7% in the top ten. The sample consisted of peripheral blood. These receptors were collected from a woman in her seventies with COVID-19, enrolled during active disease.

Concerning this clone: This may stem from a read error, because a much larger clone lies one nucleotide away. The rearrangement joins TRBV3-1 (or the pseudogene TRBV3-2) to TRBJ1-1; D not certain. Germline-derived CDR1 and CDR2 are LGHDT and YNNKEL (reference sequence). This CDR3 has 13 residues. V shed 5 bases and J shed 0 bases, with 7 bases lying between them. CDR3 DNA: TGTGCCAGCAGCTTAGCCTTGAACACTGAAGCTTTCTTT. The encoded protein is CASSLALNTEAFF.

For the CDR3, the DNA is TGCGCCAGCAGTCAATCGGGCGTTGGGACACGCTATGGCTACACCTTC. This translates into CASSQSGVGTRYGYTF. V and J are TRBV23-1 and TRBJ1-2; TRBD1 is a possible D gene (6 bases). TRBV23-1 is assigned to the ORF class and has an uncertain function. The germline V and J ends were trimmed by 0 bases and 4 bases, with 15 bases remaining between them. This CDR3 is built from 16 residues.

This chain links TRBV10-3 with TRBJ1-6; no firm D call. The CDR3 is made up of 14 amino acids. Germline V lookup: CDR1 ENHRY, CDR2 SYGVKD. The germline V and J ends were trimmed by 11 bases and 0 bases, with 11 bases remaining between them. This chain's CDR3 is CAVSAGSYNSPLHF. The CDR3 nucleotides read TGTGCCGTCTCGGCGGGCTCCTATAATTCACCCCTCCACTTT.

This clone was observed once. The chain employs TRBV6-5 and TRBJ1-1; weak D call: TRBD1 (5 bases). The ends were cut back, 9 bases at V and 0 bases at J, with 11 bases in the middle. The CDR3 contains 13 residues. Germline V CDR1 and CDR2: MNHEY, SVGAGI. The CDR3 is CASMGGVNTEAFF. DNA for the CDR3: TGTGCCAGTATGGGGGGGGTGAACACTGAAGCTTTCTTT.

V and J are TRBV6-5 and TRBJ1-5, with D perhaps TRBD1 (6 bases). Germline V CDR1 and CDR2: MNHEY, SVGAGI. The CDR3 length is 15 residues. Trimming took off 0 bases at V and 7 bases at J, with 13 bases between the two ends. CDR3: CASSYSSGVGQPQHF. DNA of the CDR3: TGTGCCAGCAGTTACTCGTCAGGGGTCGGACAGCCCCAGCATTTT.

This rearrangement joins TRBV5-5 to TRBJ1-6; 9 bases agree with TRBD1. This CDR3 is 16 amino acids long. V shed 1 base, J shed 9 bases, and the junction held 8 bases outside the gene matches. Germline CDR1 is SGHKS and CDR2 is YYEKEE (reference sequence). This CDR3 reads CASSLRADRGTSPLHF. The CDR3 coding sequence is TGTGCCAGCAGCTTGAGGGCGGACAGGGGTACTTCACCCCTCCACTTT.

The chain uses TRBV23-1 and TRBJ2-7, with unresolved D. TRBV23-1 counts as an open reading frame of uncertain function. The ends were cut back, 7 bases at V and 0 bases at J, with 10 bases in the middle. The CDR3 is 13 residues long. The CDR3: CASTTAISYEQYF. The CDR3 DNA sequence: TGCGCCAGCACAACAGCTATCTCCTACGAGCAGTACTTC.

The CDR3 sequence: CASSRLGDAQETQYF. The CDR3 DNA is TGTGCCAGCAGCCGGCTCGGAGACGCTCAAGAGACCCAGTACTTC. The chain carries TRBV7-3 and TRBJ2-5; D unresolved. In germline, CDR1 is SGHTA, CDR2 FQGTGA. V was pared by 5 bases and J by 2 bases, with 15 bases between. CDR3 length: 15 amino acids.

On this clone itself: This sample also contains other DNA sequences that code for the same CDR3. This chain joins TRBV30 and TRBJ1-1; D not resolved. Germline CDR1 is GTSNPN and CDR2 is SVGIG (reference sequence). The CDR3 totals 14 residues. The germline V and J ends were trimmed by 2 bases and 0 bases, with 10 bases remaining between them. CDR3 nucleotides: TGTGCCTGGAGTCGCGCGGGGATGAACACTGAAGCTTTCTTT. It encodes CAWSRAGMNTEAFF. Supplemented by reference TRBV30 and TRBJ1-1, the full variable domain reads SQTIHQWPATLVQPVGSPLSLECTVEGTSNPNLYWYRQAAGRGLQLLFYSVGIGQISSEVPQNLSASRPQDRQFILSSKKLLLSDSGFYLCAWSRAGMNTEAFFGQGTRLTVV.

The chain links TRBV28 to TRBJ1-4; 7 nucleotides match TRBD1. CDR3 size: 14 residues. The germline V gene encodes CDR1 MDHEN and CDR2 SYDVKM. Trimming removed 6 bases from V and 11 bases from J; junction bases left unmatched: 12. The CDR3 DNA reads as TGTGCCAGCAGCCCTACAGGGGACCTAAGGAAACTGTTTTTT. The encoded protein is CASSPTGDLRKLFF.

Here the CDR3 DNA reads TGTGCCATCAGTGAACTGGGGCGCACAGATACGCAGTATTTT. This gives the protein CAISELGRTDTQYF. The V gene is TRBV10-3, the J gene TRBJ2-3; D is possibly TRBD1 (5 bases). Germline CDR1 ENHRY, CDR2 SYGVKD. With 3 bases removed from V and 1 base from J, the gap between germline ends came to 8 bases. This CDR3 has 14 amino acids.

The table lists this clone with a few counts. The J gene is TRBJ1-1, the V gene TRBV5-4, with TRBD1 identical over 8 bases. The CDR3 length is 16 residues. The ends lost 0 bases at V and 6 bases at J; junction bases unmatched: 10. From germline, CDR1 is SGHNT and CDR2 YYREEE (reference sequence). The CDR3 is CASSLGARQGTAEAFF. In nucleotides, the CDR3 is TGTGCCAGCAGCTTGGGGGCCCGACAGGGGACGGCTGAAGCTTTCTTT. Filled out from reference TRBV5-4 and TRBJ1-1, the complete variable domain reads ETGVTQSPTHLIKTRGQQVTLRCSSQSGHNTVSWYQQALGQGPQFIFQYYREEENGRGNFPPRFSGLQFPNYSSELNVNALELDDSALYLCASSLGARQGTAEAFFGQGTRLTVV.

This clone was found once. CDR3: CASSAGAGGLYEQYF. In nucleotides, the CDR3 is TGTGCCAGCAGCGCCGGAGCGGGGGGGCTTTACGAGCAGTACTTC. The rearrangement joins TRBV7-3 to TRBJ2-7; 10 bases map to TRBD2. The germline gives CDR1 SGHTA, CDR2 FQGTGA. The CDR3 length is 15 residues. V lost 5 bases to trimming and J lost 4 bases; unmatched junction nucleotides: 8.

The rearrangement links TRBV5-1 to TRBJ2-1; TRBD1 matches at 9 bases. The CDR3 totals 16 residues. V was pared by 5 bases and J by 0 bases, with 6 bases of the junction left unmatched. The germline V gene has CDR1 SGHRS and CDR2 YFSETQ. CDR3 nucleotides: TGCGCCAGCAGTCATAGACAGGGGGGCTCCTACAATGAGCAGTTCTTC. Its translation is CASSHRQGGSYNEQFF.

The rearrangement joins TRBV28 to TRBJ1-1; no definite D call. Germline V CDR1 and CDR2: MDHEN, SYDVKM. V was cut by 6 bases and J by 1 base, with 9 bases left in between. The CDR3 spans 13 residues. DNA of the CDR3: TGTGCCAGCAGAGGACGGGAGAACACTGAAGCTTTCTTT. The encoded protein is CASRGRENTEAFF. The entire variable domain, with the rest obtained from reference TRBV28 and TRBJ1-1, is as follows: DVKVTQSSRYLVKRTGEKVFLECVQDMDHENMFWYRQDPGLGLRLIYFSYDVKMKEKGDIPEGYSVSREKKERFSLILESASTNQTSMYLCASRGRENTEAFFGQGTRLTVV.

V and J are TRBV7-9 and TRBJ2-3, with 7 bases lining up with TRBD2. The germline V gene encodes CDR1 SEHNR and CDR2 FQNEAQ (reference sequence). The trim removed 1 base at V and 8 bases at J, leaving 9 bases unmatched. This CDR3 has 15 residues. The CDR3 protein is CASSLVGGGRGTQYF. CDR3 nucleotides: TGTGCCAGCAGCTTAGTAGGCGGGGGAAGGGGTACGCAGTATTTT.

The V and J genes are TRBV11-2 and TRBJ2-3, with 9 bases identical to TRBD2. Germline values: CDR1 SGHAT, CDR2 FQNNGV. V was clipped by 8 bases and J by 2 bases; unmatched bases: 8. The CDR3 is made up of 15 amino acids. The CDR3 sequence is CASARAGGYTDTQYF. For the CDR3, the DNA is TGTGCCAGCGCCCGAGCGGGGGGCTACACAGATACGCAGTATTTT.

This rearrangement joins TRBV11-3 to TRBJ2-7; tentatively, D is TRBD2 (7 bases). With 5 bases removed from V and 5 bases from J, the gap between germline ends came to 10 bases. This CDR3 is 12 amino acids long. Germline CDR1 and CDR2: SGHNT and YENEEA. CDR3 nucleotide sequence: TGTGCCAGCAGCGACGGGGGGCACGAGCAGTACTTC. This codes for CASSDGGHEQYF.

As to this clone: In the same sample, other DNA sequences code for this CDR3. Written as DNA, the CDR3 is TGTGCCAGCAGTGGTACTAGCGGGGGTGAGACCCAGTACTTC. Residues: CASSGTSGGETQYF. This rearrangement joins TRBV2 to TRBJ2-5, with TRBD2 matching 11 bases. Germline V gene data show CDR1 as SNHLY and CDR2 as FYNNEI. Trimming cost V 4 bases and J 5 bases; bases outside gene matches: 3. The CDR3 runs 14 residues.

V is TRBV6-2 or TRBV6-3 and J is TRBJ1-6; 7 nucleotides line up with TRBD1. Germline loops: CDR1 MNHEY, CDR2 SVGEGT. The CDR3 sequence is 13 residues long. Trimming cost V 5 bases and J 10 bases; bases outside gene matches: 5. The CDR3 DNA reads TGTGCCAGCAGTGACGACAGGGACTCACCCCTCCACTTT. Amino acid sequence: CASSDDRDSPLHF.

This clone was detected only once. The chain employs TRBV28 and TRBJ2-3; 8 nucleotides match TRBD2. The CDR3 has 13 residues. Germline CDR1 reads MDHEN; CDR2 reads SYDVKM. Trimming cost V 6 bases and J 6 bases; bases outside gene matches: 5. The CDR3 DNA reads as TGTGCCAGCAGCGGGGGGGCGATGGATACGCAGTATTTT. It encodes CASSGGAMDTQYF. The whole variable domain, remainder taken from reference TRBV28 and TRBJ2-3, is DVKVTQSSRYLVKRTGEKVFLECVQDMDHENMFWYRQDPGLGLRLIYFSYDVKMKEKGDIPEGYSVSREKKERFSLILESASTNQTSMYLCASSGGAMDTQYFGPGTRLTVL.

As concerns this clone: Other DNA sequences of this sample code for an identical CDR3. The V and J genes are TRBV18 and TRBJ1-1; 8 bases match TRBD1. The V gene end was trimmed by 5 bases and the J gene end by 3 bases; junction bases not matched to a gene: 2. The length of the CDR3 is 13 residues. CDR1 KGHSH and CDR2 LQKENI come from the germline V gene. The CDR3 loop is CASSGQGDTEAFF. As DNA, the CDR3 is TGTGCCAGCTCAGGACAGGGAGACACTGAAGCTTTCTTT.

CDR3 coding DNA: TGTGCCAGCAGCTCAGATCCCTCTAACTATGGCTACACCTTC. This encodes CASSSDPSNYGYTF. The chain has TRBV6-5 and TRBJ1-2, with no clear D. V lost 6 bases and J lost 0, with 11 bases in between. This CDR3 has 14 amino acids. Per the germline V gene, CDR1 is MNHEY and CDR2 is SVGAGI.

V and J are TRBV10-1 and TRBJ1-4; 7 bases are a match to TRBD1. Germline V lookup: CDR1 WNHNN, CDR2 SYGVQD (reference sequence). The CDR3 loop spans 12 amino acids. Unmatched junction bases numbered 0, after V lost 0 bases and J lost 11 bases. The CDR3 region has the DNA TGCGCCAGCAGTGAGTCGACAGGGAAACTGTTTTTT. Residues: CASSESTGKLFF.